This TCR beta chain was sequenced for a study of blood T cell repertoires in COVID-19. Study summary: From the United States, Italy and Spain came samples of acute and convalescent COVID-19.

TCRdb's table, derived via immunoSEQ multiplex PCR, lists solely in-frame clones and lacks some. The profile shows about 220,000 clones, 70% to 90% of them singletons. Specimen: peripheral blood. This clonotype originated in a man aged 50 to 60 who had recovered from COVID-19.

The CDR3 protein is CASKLASGSGEQYF. Here the CDR3 DNA reads TGTGCCAGTAAACTAGCTAGCGGGAGTGGCGAGCAGTACTTC. This chain links TRBV11-2 with TRBJ2-7; 10 positions agree with TRBD2. CDR1 and CDR2 (germline): SGHAT, FQNNGV. The V and J ends lost 9 bases and 6 bases, in that order; junction bases with no gene match: 11. This CDR3 is 14 amino acids long.